What follows are 23 T cell receptor beta chains derived from one specimen sequenced in a study of identical twins. TCRdb fed the 5' RACE reads into MiXCR, producing one record per CDR3 protein. The table shows fewer than 250,000 distinct CDR3 sequences, with 7.5% occurring only once. The same data also went into a second study, on yellow fever vaccine responses in identical twins.

Sequencing was performed on CD8+ T cells sorted from blood. These receptors were collected from a woman between 18 and 30 years old in good health.

This chain links TRBV7-9 with TRBJ2-1; no clear D. The CDR3 has 16 residues. The germline V gene encodes CDR1 SEHNR and CDR2 FQNEAQ (reference sequence). V lost 1 base to trimming and J lost 7 bases, with 17 bases between them. This CDR3 reads CASSLGGGWGPNEQFF. The CDR3 DNA reads as TGTGCCAGCAGCTTAGGTGGCGGATGGGGTCCAAATGAGCAGTTCTTC. The variable domain in full, completed from reference TRBV7-9 and TRBJ2-1, reads DTGVSQNPRHKITKRGQNVTFRCDPISEHNRLYWYRQTLGQGPEFLTYFQNEAQLEKSRLLSDRFSAERPKGSFSTLEIQRTEQGDSAMYLCASSLGGGWGPNEQFFGPGTRLTVL.

V gene TRBV29-1 combines with J gene TRBJ1-1; no clear D gene. Trimming left V 0 bases short and J 6 bases short, with 8 bases between. The length of the CDR3 is 12 residues. From germline, CDR1 is SQVTM and CDR2 ANQGSEA. CDR3 in DNA: TGCAGCGTTGAAGATCTTGGCCCTGAAGCTTTCTTT. Its protein is CSVEDLGPEAFF.

This clonotype was counted at least ten times. The gene calls are TRBV20-1 and TRBJ1-5, with D possibly being TRBD1 (6 bases). The CDR3 totals 17 residues. Germline-derived CDR1 and CDR2 are DFQATT and SNEGSKA (reference sequence). The V end was cut by 3 bases, the J end by 0 bases, with 18 bases between. The CDR3 DNA follows: TGCAGTGCTAGTGCCCGGACAGAAACAAATAGCAATCAGCCCCAGCATTTT. Its translation: CSASARTETNSNQPQHF.

The sample holds many counts of this clonotype. The chain has TRBV9 and TRBJ1-3; no clear D gene. V shed 4 bases and J shed 0 bases, with 11 bases lying between them. Germline values: CDR1 SGDLS, CDR2 YYNGEE. CDR3 length: 15 residues. CDR3 residues: CASSTPGISGNTIYF. The CDR3 DNA reads as TGTGCCAGCAGCACGCCAGGTATCTCTGGAAACACCATATATTTT.

This clonotype was seen repeatedly, ten times or more. V gene TRBV4-1 combines with J gene TRBJ2-3; no definite D call. CDR3 length: 13 residues. Per germline, CDR1 MGHRA and CDR2 YSYEKL. V shed 8 bases and J shed 4 bases, with 13 bases lying between them. In DNA form, the CDR3 reads TGCGCCAGCTGTAGAGTTATCTCAGATACGCAGTATTTT. Amino acids: CASCRVISDTQYF.

This clonotype was counted only a few times. The chain uses TRBV9 and TRBJ2-3, with a possible D match to TRBD1 (7 bases). V lost 4 bases and J lost 2, with 14 bases in between. The CDR3 has 15 amino acids. Germline loops: CDR1 SGDLS, CDR2 YYNGEE. Written as DNA, the CDR3 is TGTGCCAGCAGCACCACAGGGGAGGTCACAGATACGCAGTATTTT. It translates to CASSTTGEVTDTQYF.

Ten or more counts support this clonotype. The genes are TRBV5-1 and TRBJ2-2; no clear D. Trimming pared 5 bases from V and 3 bases from J, leaving 8 bases between. Germline CDR1 reads SGHRS; CDR2 reads YFSETQ. The CDR3 runs to 13 residues. The CDR3 DNA follows: TGCGCCAGCAGATGGACCGACACCGGGGAGCTGTTTTTT. Its protein is CASRWTDTGELFF.

The chain employs TRBV19 and TRBJ2-7; D tentatively fits TRBD1 or TRBD2 (5 bases each). V was trimmed by 9 bases and J by 3 bases, leaving 12 bases between them. Germline values: CDR1 LNHDA, CDR2 SQIVND (reference sequence). The CDR3 runs to 12 residues. The CDR3 reads CASRDLDYEQYF. The CDR3 region has the DNA TGTGCCAGCCGGGACCTAGACTACGAGCAGTACTTC.

V and J are TRBV11-1 and TRBJ2-7, with 11 bases matching TRBD2. J gave up 0 bases and V 5 bases, and 15 bases lay outside the gene matches. This CDR3 comprises 19 residues. Germline V gene data show CDR1 as SGHAT and CDR2 as FQDESV (reference sequence). The CDR3 spells CASSPPVKTSGSSSYEQYF. DNA of the CDR3: TGTGCCAGCAGCCCCCCCGTAAAAACTAGCGGGAGTTCCTCCTACGAGCAGTACTTC.

The chain employs TRBV27 and TRBJ2-1, with unresolved D. CDR1 and CDR2 from the germline V gene are MNHEY and SMNVEV (reference sequence). V gave up 4 bases and J gave up 4 bases, with 8 bases separating them. This CDR3 has 13 amino acids. The CDR3, as DNA: TGTGCCAGCAGTTCGAGGCAGTACAATGAGCAGTTCTTC. Translating gives CASSSRQYNEQFF.

This chain connects TRBV12-3 or TRBV12-4 to TRBJ2-5; TRBD1 agrees at 9 bases. Trimming removed 6 bases from V and 2 bases from J; junction bases left unmatched: 16. The CDR3 is made up of 18 amino acids. CDR3 in amino acids: CASSPGTGPEGSQETQYF. CDR3 nucleotides: TGTGCCAGCAGCCCCGGGACAGGGCCCGAGGGATCGCAAGAGACCCAGTACTTC.

This clonotype turned up a few times. The chain combines TRBV27 with TRBJ1-1; 7 bases map to TRBD1. The V segment lost 3 bases and the J segment 8 bases; nucleotides outside the gene matches: 9. Germline assignment: CDR1 MNHEY and CDR2 SMNVEV (reference sequence). The CDR3 contains 14 residues. Written as DNA, the CDR3 is TGTGCCAGCAGTTTCAACGGACAGGAGGAGGAAGCTTTCTTT. Protein product: CASSFNGQEEEAFF.

The V and J genes are TRBV12-3 or TRBV12-4 and TRBJ2-3, with 11 bases fitting TRBD2. V gave up 6 bases and J gave up 4 bases; unmatched junction bases: 9. CDR3 length equals 16 residues. The CDR3 spells CASRSTSGSPPDTQYF. The CDR3 DNA sequence: TGTGCCAGCAGGTCCACTAGCGGGAGCCCCCCAGATACGCAGTATTTT.

The chain carries TRBV7-3 and TRBJ2-3, with 10 bases aligning to TRBD1. The CDR3 length is 16 residues. Germline CDR1 is SGHTA and CDR2 is FQGTGA. J lost 1 base, V lost 5 bases, and 6 bases had no gene match. CDR3 in amino acids: CASSPSGTGGTDTQYF. The DNA of the CDR3 is TGTGCCAGCAGCCCCTCCGGGACAGGGGGCACAGATACGCAGTATTTT.

This clonotype has ten or more counts. This CDR3 reads CASSFTGGRDTQYF. The CDR3 DNA follows: TGTGCCAGCAGTTTTACGGGAGGAAGAGATACGCAGTATTTT. This chain uses TRBV2 with TRBJ2-3; 7 nucleotides line up with TRBD2. Unmatched junction bases numbered 7, after V lost 5 bases and J lost 5 bases. CDR1 and CDR2 from the germline V gene are SNHLY and FYNNEI. The CDR3 has 14 residues.

V and J are TRBV11-2 and TRBJ1-5; 8 bases are shared with TRBD1. Germline V gene sequence: CDR1 SGHAT, CDR2 FQNNGV. V gave up 7 bases and J gave up 9 bases; unmatched junction bases: 8. CDR3 length: 13 residues. The CDR3 coding sequence is TGTGCCAGCATCCTGGGGACAGGTTTGCCCCAGCATTTT. Translation gives CASILGTGLPQHF. Using reference TRBV11-2 and TRBJ1-5 for the parts outside the CDR3, the full variable domain is EAGVAQSPRYKIIEKRQSVAFWCNPISGHATLYWYQQILGQGPKLLIQFQNNGVVDDSQLPKDRFSAERLKGVDSTLKIQPAKLEDSAVYLCASILGTGLPQHFGDGTRLSIL.

The rearrangement links TRBV27 to TRBJ2-1; the D gene is possibly TRBD2 (5 bases). The germline V gene has CDR1 MNHEY and CDR2 SMNVEV (reference sequence). The CDR3 spans 16 residues. V gave up 0 bases and J gave up 3 bases, with 12 bases separating them. DNA for the CDR3: TGTGCCAGCAGTTTATCTATACTAGGTTTCTACAATGAGCAGTTCTTC. It translates to CASSLSILGFYNEQFF.

This clonotype was seen ten or more times. The chain links TRBV20-1 to TRBJ2-1; the D gene is possibly TRBD1 (6 bases). V was trimmed by 3 bases and J by 1 base, leaving 16 bases between them. Germline assignment: CDR1 DFQATT and CDR2 SNEGSKA (reference sequence). This CDR3 region has 16 residues. Written as DNA, the CDR3 is TGCAGTGCTAGCCCCCCCACAGGGAGATCCTACAATGAGCAGTTCTTC. This sequence encodes CSASPPTGRSYNEQFF.

This chain joins TRBV7-2 and TRBJ2-7; no clear D gene. Germline CDR1 and CDR2: SGHTA and FQGNSA. CDR3 length: 14 residues. Between the trimmed V and J ends, which lost 5 bases and 7 bases, there was a span of 18 bases. CDR3 nucleotides: TGTGCCAGCAGCCCCCGAGTGGGCAGTCAAGAGCAGTACGTC. Protein product: CASSPRVGSQEQYV.

This clonotype was seen a few times. The chain joins TRBV6-2 or TRBV6-3 to TRBJ2-1; D not resolved. The CDR3 length is 11 residues. Germline loops: CDR1 MNHEY, CDR2 SVGEGT. The germline V and J ends were trimmed by 2 bases and 9 bases, with 5 bases remaining between them. CDR3 residues: CASSYNGEQFF. The CDR3 nucleotides read TGTGCCAGCAGTTACAACGGTGAGCAGTTCTTC.

This clonotype was recorded a few times. The gene calls are TRBV5-5 and TRBJ2-2, with 11 bases identical to TRBD1. The length of the CDR3 is 15 residues. CDR1 is SGHKS, CDR2 YYEKEE, per germline (reference sequence). The ends lost 3 bases at V and 6 bases at J; junction bases unmatched: 4. The CDR3 region is CASSWWTGGSGELFF. In nucleotides, the CDR3 is TGTGCCAGCAGCTGGTGGACAGGGGGCTCCGGGGAGCTGTTTTTT.

The gene calls are TRBV5-8 and TRBJ1-2; no definite D call. Germline V gene sequence: CDR1 SGHTS, CDR2 YDEGEE. V was trimmed by 0 bases and J by 7 bases, leaving 7 bases between them. This CDR3 is built from 12 residues. Here the CDR3 reads CASSLGAGGYTF. CDR3 DNA sequence: TGTGCCAGCAGCTTGGGGGCTGGTGGCTACACCTTC.

The V gene is TRBV20-1, the J gene TRBJ2-3; 9 nucleotides agree with TRBD2. Trimming at V came to 5 bases and at J to 5 bases, leaving 14 bases not matched to a gene. The CDR3 is made up of 16 amino acids. CDR1 DFQATT and CDR2 SNEGSKA come from the germline V gene (reference sequence). The CDR3 protein is CSAHGWREGHVDTQYF. In nucleotides, the CDR3 is TGCAGTGCTCACGGCTGGCGGGAGGGCCATGTAGATACGCAGTATTTT.